This T cell receptor beta chain is from a study of T-cell reconstitution after alpha-beta-depleted transplantation in children. General study findings and limits: Hyperexpanded clones declined; after one year, newly produced T cells mostly supplied diversity. High day-60 TCRbeta diversity in some patients came from surviving recipient T cells and thymic progenitors.

As to this clonotype: Its target is not known.

A library of TCRbeta sequences, prepared with unique molecular identifiers, was generated. Using its own MiXCR run on the PCR reads, TCRdb lists one record per CDR3 protein. The sample consists of 800,000 to 1,000,000 distinct CDR3 sequences, about 26% of them appearing once. There are 14 residues in the CDR3. Germline-derived CDR1 and CDR2 are ENHRY and SYGVKD. The V gene end was trimmed by 8 bases and the J gene end by 1 base; junction bases not matched to a gene: 3. The rearrangement joins TRBV10-3 to TRBJ2-2; 8 bases are shared with TRBD2. The specimen was PBMCs, mostly from graft donor cells, collected 360 days after TCRalphabeta/CD19-depleted stem cell transplant. This clonotype originated in a boy less than two years old who had a stem cell transplant for SCID, so the T cells may come from the graft donor. The CDR3: CAIGLAKNTGELFF. In DNA, the CDR3 is TGTGCCATCGGACTAGCCAAGAACACCGGGGAGCTGTTTTTT.